In this sample, the clone carrying this TCR beta chain turned up once. Its antigen is undetermined. The authors ran a second PCR of about 6 to 11 cycles using a sample-barcoded 5' primer and a J-beta primer mix. Each cDNA molecule was tagged by a template-switch adaptor that had 12 random nucleotides. Each CDR3 protein is one row after TCRdb ran MiXCR on the 5' RACE reads. Found here are just over 800,000 distinct CDR3 sequences, about 59% of them singletons; the top ten hold about a quarter. This sample was included in a study of blood T cells in healthy people across ages. Study-level points and caveats: Fewer expanded clones and more diversity marked long-lived versus aged donors.

Germline V CDR1 and CDR2: SGHAT, FQDESV (reference sequence). V was clipped by 5 bases and J by 9 bases; unmatched bases: 12. This CDR3 has 16 amino acids. The specimen sequenced was blood. This receptor was identified in a man aged 25 to 40 in good health. The chain couples TRBV11-1 to TRBJ2-6; 8 positions match TRBD1. The CDR3, as DNA: TGTGCCAGCAGCATCTCGACAGGGGTGGGCGGCAACGTCCTGACTTTC. Its protein is CASSISTGVGGNVLTF.